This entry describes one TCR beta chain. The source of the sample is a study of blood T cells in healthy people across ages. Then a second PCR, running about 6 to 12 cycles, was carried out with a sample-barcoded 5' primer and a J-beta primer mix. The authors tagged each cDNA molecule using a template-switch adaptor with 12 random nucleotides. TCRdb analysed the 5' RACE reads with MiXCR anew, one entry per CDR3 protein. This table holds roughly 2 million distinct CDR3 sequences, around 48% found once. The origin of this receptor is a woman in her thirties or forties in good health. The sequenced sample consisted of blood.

CDR3 protein: CASSDNTGTGVTDTQYF. CDR3 DNA sequence: TGTGCCAGCAGCGATAACACCGGGACAGGGGTAACAGATACGCAGTATTTT. The gene calls are TRBV9 and TRBJ2-3; 10 nucleotides align to TRBD1. The V segment lost 3 bases and the J segment 3 bases; nucleotides outside the gene matches: 10. Germline CDR1 is SGDLS and CDR2 is YYNGEE. The CDR3 is 17 amino acids.